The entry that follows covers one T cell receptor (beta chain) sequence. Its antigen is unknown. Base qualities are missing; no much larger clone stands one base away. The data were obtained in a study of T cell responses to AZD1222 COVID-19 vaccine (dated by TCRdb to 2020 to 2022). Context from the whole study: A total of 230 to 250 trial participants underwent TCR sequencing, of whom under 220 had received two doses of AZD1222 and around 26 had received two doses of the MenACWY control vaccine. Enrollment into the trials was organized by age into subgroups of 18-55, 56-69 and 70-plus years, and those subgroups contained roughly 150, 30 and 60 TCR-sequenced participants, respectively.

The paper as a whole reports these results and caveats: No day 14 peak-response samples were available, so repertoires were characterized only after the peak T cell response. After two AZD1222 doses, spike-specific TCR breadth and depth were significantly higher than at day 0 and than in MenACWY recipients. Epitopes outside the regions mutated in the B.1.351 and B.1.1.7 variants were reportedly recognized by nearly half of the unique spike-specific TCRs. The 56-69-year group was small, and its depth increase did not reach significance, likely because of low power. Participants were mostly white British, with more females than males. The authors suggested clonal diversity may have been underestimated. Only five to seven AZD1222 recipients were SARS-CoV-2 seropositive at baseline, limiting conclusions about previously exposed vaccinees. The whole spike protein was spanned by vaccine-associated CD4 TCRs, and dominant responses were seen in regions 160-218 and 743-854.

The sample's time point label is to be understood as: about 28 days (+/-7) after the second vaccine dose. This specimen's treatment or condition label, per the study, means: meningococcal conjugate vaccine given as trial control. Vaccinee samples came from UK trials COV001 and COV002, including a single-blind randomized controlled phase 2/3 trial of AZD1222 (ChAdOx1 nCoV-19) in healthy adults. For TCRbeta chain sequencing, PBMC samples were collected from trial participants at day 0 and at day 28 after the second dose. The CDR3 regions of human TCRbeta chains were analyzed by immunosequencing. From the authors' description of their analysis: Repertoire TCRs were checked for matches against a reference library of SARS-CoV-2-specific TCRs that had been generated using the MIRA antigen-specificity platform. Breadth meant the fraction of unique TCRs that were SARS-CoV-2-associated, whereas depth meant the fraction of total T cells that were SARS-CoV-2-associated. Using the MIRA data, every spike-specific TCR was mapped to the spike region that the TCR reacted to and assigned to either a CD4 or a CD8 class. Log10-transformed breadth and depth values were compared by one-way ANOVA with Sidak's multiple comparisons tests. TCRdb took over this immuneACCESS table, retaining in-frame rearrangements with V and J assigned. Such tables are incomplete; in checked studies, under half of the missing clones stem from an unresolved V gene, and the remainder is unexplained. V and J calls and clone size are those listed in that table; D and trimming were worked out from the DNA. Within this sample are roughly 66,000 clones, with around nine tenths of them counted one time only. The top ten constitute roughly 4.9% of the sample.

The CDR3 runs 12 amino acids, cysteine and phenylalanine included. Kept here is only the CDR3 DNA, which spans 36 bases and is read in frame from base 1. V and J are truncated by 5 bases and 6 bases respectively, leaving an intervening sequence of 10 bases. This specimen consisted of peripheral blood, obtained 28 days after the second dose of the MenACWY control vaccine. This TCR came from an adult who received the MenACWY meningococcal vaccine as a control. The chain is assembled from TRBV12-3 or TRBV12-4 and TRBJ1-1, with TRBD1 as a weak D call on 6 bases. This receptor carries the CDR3 CASSVRGAEAFF. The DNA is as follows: TGTGCCAGCAGTGTAAGGGGGGCTGAAGCTTTCTTT.